The subject of this entry is one TCR beta chain. Its specificity is not known. Unique molecular identifiers were carried by the TCR beta cDNA libraries. There were about 0.85 to 11 million T cells, and about 500,000 cDNA molecules came from them. Using its own MiXCR run on the PCR reads, TCRdb lists one record per CDR3 protein. The data hold roughly 540,000 distinct CDR3 sequences, with 30% to 40% observed a single time. This entry is derived from a study of post-analysis software for immune sequencing data. Study-wide results and caveats: When the samples were clustered directly with F measure, those that had been prepared in the same batch showed strong co-clustering. Compared against controls, patients with multiple sclerosis displayed significantly lower normalized Chao1 diversity. Four to six TRBV segments were more frequent in patients than controls; TRBV5-6, TRBV5-1 and TRBV20-1 belonged to this group.

Trimming took 5 bases from V and 3 from J, leaving 27 bases between them. The CDR3 covers 19 residues. The germline V gene encodes CDR1 MNHEY and CDR2 SVGAGI. This TCR was sampled from a girl aged 2-17 years with multiple sclerosis. The specimen sequenced was blood. This rearrangement joins TRBV6-5 to TRBJ2-3, with a weak D call TRBD1 (5 bases). The CDR3 sequence is CASSTEGVRPGNRTDTQYF. CDR3 nucleotide sequence: TGTGCCAGCAGTACCGAAGGAGTGAGACCAGGGAATAGGACAGATACGCAGTATTTT.